This TCR beta chain was identified during a study of vaccination effects on CD4 cells after COVID-19. Germline V gene lookup returns CDR1 KGHSH and CDR2 LQKENI. J lost 5 bases, V lost 2 bases, and 2 bases had no gene match. There are 14 residues in the CDR3. When around ten days of culture had elapsed, CD4+ T cells were isolated. Of the BNT162b2 and mRNA-1273 vaccines, participants received two doses of one or the other. The table came from immunoSEQ multiplex PCR; TCRdb's copy has only in-frame clones and leaves some out. The data hold around 62,000 clones, with around two thirds observed a single time. As for this clone: Its antigen is undetermined.

Specimen: CD4+ T cells from PBMCs cultured without peptide, collected after COVID-19 vaccination. The receptor comes from a human donor who received a COVID-19 vaccine. The genes are TRBV18 and TRBJ1-1; 10 positions match TRBD1. CDR3 in amino acids: CASSPLDRGTEAFF. The CDR3 bases are TGTGCCAGCTCACCATTGGACAGGGGGACTGAAGCTTTCTTT.